The clone carrying this TCR beta chain occurred once. The antigen is not known. PCR involved 60 Vbeta and 13 Jbeta primers. The table came from immunoSEQ multiplex PCR; TCRdb's copy has only in-frame clones and leaves some out. The sample records 110,000 or so clones, about three quarters being singletons. This specimen belongs to a study of cytomegalovirus exposure and HLA in healthy donors. Findings of the study overall: In a later analysis, TCR beta V- and J-gene trimming was associated with a missense DCLRE1C variant. The authors listed around 150 TCR beta chains as cytomegalovirus-associated.

Trimming cost V 6 bases and J 6 bases; bases outside gene matches: 10. The CDR3 is 14 residues long. Germline V gene data show CDR1 as LGHNT and CDR2 as FRNRAP. The chain combines TRBV12-5 with TRBJ2-7; 8 bases are a match to TRBD1. This clonotype was sampled from a male donor in good health and CMV-seronegative. Sequencing was carried out using PBMCs. The CDR3 region has the DNA TGTGCTAGTGGCCCAGGGACAGGATGGACCGAGCAGTACTTC. Translating gives CASGPGTGWTEQYF.